The 21 T cell receptor beta chains below all came from one sample that was sequenced in a study of OX40 agonist ivuxolimab in advanced cancers. Measured with immunoSEQ multiplex PCR; TCRdb has only the in-frame clones, and not every one. This sample has fewer than 55,000 clones, with more than 70% found just once. The material was CD4+ or CD8+ T cells sorted from blood, obtained in a trial of the OX40 agonist ivuxolimab. The origin of the receptors is an adult with an advanced solid tumor such as melanoma, head and neck, liver or kidney cancer.

The chain employs TRBV10-3 and TRBJ2-7; 9 nucleotides align to TRBD1. Trimming took 4 bases from V and 4 from J; bases not matched to a gene: 5. Looked up from germline, CDR1 is ENHRY and CDR2 is SYGVKD. CDR3 length: 14 amino acids. DNA for the CDR3: TGTGCCATCAGTGCAGCCGGGACAGGGTACGAGCAGTACTTC. This encodes CAISAAGTGYEQYF.

The V gene is TRBV18, the J gene TRBJ2-7; D is perhaps TRBD1 or TRBD2 (5 bases each). The CDR3 contains 13 residues. V lost 6 bases and J 5 bases, leaving 14 bases between the germline ends. Germline-derived CDR1 and CDR2 are KGHSH and LQKENI. CDR3 coding DNA: TGTGCCAGCTCCCGGGATGCAGGGAACGAGCAGTACTTC. It yields the protein CASSRDAGNEQYF.

This chain uses TRBV10-3 with TRBJ1-1; possible D gene TRBD1, 6 bases. V lost 1 base and J 5 bases, leaving 11 bases between the germline ends. Germline V gene sequence: CDR1 ENHRY, CDR2 SYGVKD. The CDR3 sequence is 14 residues long. CDR3 protein: CAISELQGRTEAFF. The CDR3 bases are TGTGCCATCAGTGAGTTACAGGGCAGGACTGAAGCTTTCTTT.

The chain combines TRBV4-2 with TRBJ2-4; D not resolved. The CDR3 consists of 13 residues. Germline lookup yields CDR1 LGHNA and CDR2 YNFKEQ. Trimming removed 5 bases at V and 4 bases at J, with 9 bases between. The CDR3 sequence is CASSLAQKNIQYF. CDR3 DNA sequence: TGTGCCAGCAGCTTGGCCCAGAAAAACATTCAGTACTTC.

The chain recombines TRBV6-1 with TRBJ2-1; TRBD1 agrees at 9 bases. V shed 6 bases, J shed 9 bases, and the junction held 6 bases outside the gene matches. The germline CDR1 and CDR2 sequences are MNHNS and SASEGT. The CDR3 loop spans 13 amino acids. CDR3 nucleotides: TGTGCCAGCAGACAGGGGGCTGAGGGTGAGCAGTTCTTC. This sequence encodes CASRQGAEGEQFF.

J is TRBJ2-2 and V is TRBV5-4; TRBD1 agrees at 11 bases. The V gene's germline CDR1 is SGHNT and CDR2 YYREEE (reference sequence). The CDR3 spans 16 residues. The V gene end was trimmed by 6 bases and the J gene end by 8 bases; junction bases not matched to a gene: 12. The CDR3 bases are TGTGCCAGCACCTTCGGAGGGGACAGGGGGAGGGGGGAGCTGTTTTTT. Protein sequence: CASTFGGDRGRGELFF.

This clone was seen more than once but under ten times. This chain joins TRBV11-2 and TRBJ2-1; 11 positions agree with TRBD2. Trimming at V came to 5 bases and at J to 1 base, leaving 4 bases not matched to a gene. The length of the CDR3 is 16 residues. CDR1 and CDR2 (germline): SGHAT, FQNNGV. The CDR3 coding sequence is TGTGCCAGCAGCGACGTAGCGGGAGGGTCCTACAATGAGCAGTTCTTC. Translated, it gives CASSDVAGGSYNEQFF. Supplemented by reference TRBV11-2 and TRBJ2-1, the full variable domain reads EAGVAQSPRYKIIEKRQSVAFWCNPISGHATLYWYQQILGQGPKLLIQFQNNGVVDDSQLPKDRFSAERLKGVDSTLKIQPAKLEDSAVYLCASSDVAGGSYNEQFFGPGTRLTVL.

CDR3: CASSQVQVSGNTIYF. The CDR3 coding sequence is TGCGCCAGCAGCCAAGTTCAAGTCTCTGGAAACACCATATATTTT. This chain connects TRBV4-1 to TRBJ1-3; D gene uncertain. V dropped 1 base and J dropped 0 bases, with 7 bases sitting between them. The V gene's germline CDR1 is MGHRA and CDR2 YSYEKL. The CDR3 has 15 amino acids.

The J gene is TRBJ2-3, the V gene TRBV7-9; D is possibly TRBD2 (6 bases). This CDR3 has 17 amino acids. Trimming removed 1 base at V and 2 bases at J, with 16 bases between. Germline V CDR1 and CDR2: SEHNR, FQNEAQ (reference sequence). The CDR3 is CASSLVSTGENTDTQYF. The CDR3 bases are TGTGCCAGCAGCTTAGTCTCGACGGGAGAGAACACAGATACGCAGTATTTT.

The gene calls are TRBV5-1 and TRBJ2-2; 7 bases are a match to TRBD2. Germline V CDR1 and CDR2: SGHRS, YFSETQ. V shed 3 bases and J 5 bases; nucleotides not matched to a gene: 1. The CDR3 is 13 amino acids. CDR3 sequence (DNA): TGCGCCAGCAGCTCGGGACTAACCGGGGAGCTGTTTTTT. Protein product: CASSSGLTGELFF.

The chain recombines TRBV9 with TRBJ1-1, with D possibly TRBD1 on 5 matching bases. Germline V CDR1 and CDR2: SGDLS, YYNGEE. The CDR3 is 14 residues long. Deletions cut 6 bases from V and 0 bases from J, with 12 bases between. The CDR3 bases are TGTGCCAGCACCTCAGGGACCCTGAACACTGAAGCTTTCTTT. It encodes CASTSGTLNTEAFF.

The chain combines TRBV7-6 with TRBJ1-4; maybe TRBD1 (6 bases). This CDR3 is 12 amino acids long. Per the germline V gene, CDR1 is SGHVS and CDR2 is FNYEAQ. Trimming took off 9 bases at V and 5 bases at J, with 10 bases between the two ends. CDR3 in amino acids: CASGGGNEKLFF. The CDR3 DNA reads as TGTGCCAGTGGAGGGGGGAATGAAAAACTGTTTTTT. Full variable domain (missing parts from reference TRBV7-6 and TRBJ1-4): GAGVSQSPRYKVTKRGQDVALRCDPISGHVSLYWYRQALGQGPEFLTYFNYEAQQDKSGLPNDRFSAERPEGSISTLTIQRTEQRDSAMYRCASGGGNEKLFFGSGTQLSVL.

This clone was counted between two and nine times. The V and J genes are TRBV5-1 and TRBJ1-5; no firm D call. The CDR3 totals 14 residues. The germline gives CDR1 SGHRS, CDR2 YFSETQ. V lost 6 bases and J 3 bases, leaving 13 bases between the germline ends. This CDR3 is CASTPDGANQPQHF. The CDR3 DNA reads TGCGCCAGCACCCCGGATGGAGCCAATCAGCCCCAGCATTTT.

The J gene is TRBJ2-1, the V gene TRBV7-5; the D call of TRBD2 is as the table states it, not checked on the DNA. TRBV7-5 is assigned pseudogene status. The CDR3 is made up of 16 amino acids. DNA for the CDR3: TGTGCCAGCAGCTTAATGGGGGGGGCTGGGAGAGATGAGCAGTTCTTC. Its protein product is CASSLMGGAGRDEQFF.

This clone was counted only a few times. The rearrangement uses TRBV30 and TRBJ1-1; D gene ambiguous. CDR1 and CDR2 (germline): GTSNPN, SVGIG (reference sequence). This CDR3 contains 12 residues. V shed 0 bases and J shed 7 bases, with 9 bases lying between them. The CDR3 loop is CAWSVSTVEAFF. The CDR3 nucleotides are TGTGCCTGGAGTGTATCTACGGTTGAAGCTTTCTTT.

This clone was found a few times. The chain employs TRBV5-1 and TRBJ2-2, with TRBD1 matching 9 bases. CDR3 length: 15 amino acids. Trimming took 4 bases from V and 7 from J; bases not matched to a gene: 8. Germline V gene lookup returns CDR1 SGHRS and CDR2 YFSETQ. The CDR3 DNA reads TGCGCCAGCAGCCAGGACAGGGGCGGTAGCGGGGAGCTGTTTTTT. Translated, it gives CASSQDRGGSGELFF.

The rearrangement uses TRBV5-6 and TRBJ1-6; D not resolved. The V end lost 6 bases, the J end lost 6 bases, and 16 bases lay between the germline ends. This CDR3 has 15 amino acids. Germline loops: CDR1 SGHDT, CDR2 YYEEEE. The CDR3, as DNA: TGTGCCAGCACCCTAGGCCCCTCGGGTAATTCACCCCTCCACTTT. Translating gives CASTLGPSGNSPLHF.

This chain uses TRBV29-1 with TRBJ2-3, with TRBD1 matching over 9 bases. Trimming removed 6 bases from V and 6 bases from J; junction bases left unmatched: 7. Looked up from germline, CDR1 is SQVTM and CDR2 is ANQGSEA. There are 13 residues in the CDR3. The DNA for the CDR3 is TGCAGCGTACAGGGGGCGCAGAGGGATACGCAGTATTTT. It yields the protein CSVQGAQRDTQYF.

The CDR3 sequence is CASSSRTPPYNEQFF. Here the CDR3 DNA reads TGTGCCAGCAGTTCGCGGACCCCCCCCTACAATGAGCAGTTCTTC. V is TRBV27 and J is TRBJ2-1; no firm D call. The CDR3 has 15 amino acids. V lost 4 bases and J lost 2, with 12 bases in between. Per the germline V gene, CDR1 is MNHEY and CDR2 is SMNVEV (reference sequence).

The chain uses TRBV1 and TRBJ2-2; the D call of TRBD1 is as the table states it, not checked on the DNA. TRBV1 is termed a pseudogene. This CDR3 has 20 amino acids. The CDR3 protein is CTSSQDRMARDRVNTGELFF. As DNA, the CDR3 is TGCACCAGCAGCCAAGATAGAATGGCGCGGGACAGGGTGAACACCGGGGAGCTGTTTTTT.

The chain has TRBV7-6 and TRBJ2-7; 7 bases map to TRBD2. The CDR3 is 14 amino acids. The V and J ends lost 1 base and 4 bases, in that order; junction bases with no gene match: 4. Germline V gene sequence: CDR1 SGHVS, CDR2 FNYEAQ. CDR3 protein: CASSLVSGDYEQYF. CDR3 nucleotides: TGTGCCAGCAGCTTAGTAAGCGGGGATTACGAGCAGTACTTC. Filled out from reference TRBV7-6 and TRBJ2-7, the complete variable domain reads GAGVSQSPRYKVTKRGQDVALRCDPISGHVSLYWYRQALGQGPEFLTYFNYEAQQDKSGLPNDRFSAERPEGSISTLTIQRTEQRDSAMYRCASSLVSGDYEQYFGPGTRLTVT.